The 23 T cell receptor beta chains reported below all come from one sample, sequenced in a study of tumor and adjacent non-tumor tissue in lung cancer. TCRbeta libraries were built with three rounds of nested PCR, modified from ARM-PCR. One entry per CDR3 protein, called by TCRdb with MiXCR from the multiplex PCR reads. The sample lists tens of thousands of distinct CDR3 sequences; around three quarters were seen once. The template was RNA from unsorted bulk tissue. The normal lung tissue was taken more than 3 cm from the tumor edge. The sequencing input was distant non-tumor lung tissue. All receptors come from a man in his 60s with non-small cell lung cancer.

The V gene is TRBV2, the J gene TRBJ1-5; D is ambiguous. Germline CDR1 and CDR2: SNHLY and FYNNEI. CDR3 length equals 14 residues. V shed 2 bases and J shed 6 bases, with 11 bases lying between them. The CDR3 bases are TGTGCCAGCAGTGAAACGGATTTGGCTCAGCCCCAGCATTTT. Protein sequence: CASSETDLAQPQHF.

Worth noting for this clonotype: Relative to the germline gene, one junction end is altered; a read error may explain this. V gene TRBV6-1 combines with J gene TRBJ2-7; D not certain. Germline loops: CDR1 MNHNS, CDR2 SASEGT. The CDR3 is 16 residues long. The CDR3 DNA reads TGTGCCAGCAGTGACCCCAGAAGGGTAGGCTCCTATGAGCAGTACTTC. Translation gives CASSDPRRVGSYEQYF.

This clonotype was detected once. The chain uses TRBV6-6 and TRBJ1-5; no clear D gene. CDR1 MNHNY and CDR2 SVGAGI come from the germline V gene (reference sequence). This CDR3 comprises 13 residues. As DNA, the CDR3 is TGTGGCAGTAGTTACGACGGAGGCACGCCCCAGCATTTT. Residues: CGSSYDGGTPQHF.

Note on this clonotype: The CDR3 does not end in the conserved phenylalanine or tryptophan, so this is likely a read error. CDR3 in amino acids: CASSYTSGIGELFY. CDR3 nucleotides: TGTGCCAGCAGCTATACTAGTGGCATCGGTGAGCTGTTTTAC. The chain links TRBV11-1 to TRBJ2-2; maybe TRBD2 (5 bases). The V end was cut by 4 bases, the J end by 11 bases, with 17 bases between. There are 14 residues in the CDR3. Germline values: CDR1 SGHAT, CDR2 FQDESV (reference sequence).

Details on this clonotype: One end of the junction fails to match germline, which may point to a read error. The chain recombines TRBV28 with TRBJ2-3; 7 bases match TRBD2. Germline CDR1 and CDR2: MDHEN and SYDVKM. This CDR3 is built from 15 residues. The CDR3 reads CANNLPSGLTETQYF. In nucleotides, the CDR3 is TGTGCCAACAATTTACCTAGCGGCCTCACAGAAACGCAGTATTTT.

This clonotype was counted many times. This rearrangement joins TRBV13 to TRBJ1-1; D possibly corresponds to TRBD1 (6 bases). Germline CDR1 PRHDT, CDR2 FYEKMQ (reference sequence). The CDR3 is 13 residues long. V dropped 5 bases and J dropped 3 bases, with 10 bases sitting between them. The CDR3 here is CASSLHRDTEAFF. The CDR3 DNA follows: TGTGCCAGCAGCCTTCACAGGGACACTGAAGCTTTCTTT.

This sequence joins TRBV4-1 and TRBJ2-3; weak D call: TRBD1 (5 bases). The CDR3 totals 17 residues. The ends were cut back, 0 bases at V and 2 bases at J, with 15 bases in the middle. The V gene's germline CDR1 is MGHRA and CDR2 YSYEKL. The chain's CDR3 is CASSQDTCQDTTDTQYF. In DNA, the CDR3 is TGCGCCAGCAGCCAAGATACGTGTCAGGACACCACAGATACGCAGTATTTT.

The CDR3 loop reads CAISESRELGQYF. The CDR3 nucleotides read TGTGCCATCAGTGAGTCGCGTGAGCTGGGCCAGTACTTC. The J gene is TRBJ2-5, the V gene TRBV10-3; D gene ambiguous. The CDR3 runs to 13 residues. V gave up 0 bases and J gave up 10 bases, with 12 bases separating them. Germline CDR1 reads ENHRY; CDR2 reads SYGVKD.

This clonotype was seen a few times. This chain uses TRBV11-3 with TRBJ2-1, with 13 bases identical to TRBD2. Germline V gene sequence: CDR1 SGHNT, CDR2 YENEEA. V shed 10 bases and J 8 bases; nucleotides not matched to a gene: 8. This CDR3 is built from 14 residues. The CDR3 bases are TGTGCCAACAACTACGGACTAGCGGGAGATGAGCAGTTCTTC. This translates into CANNYGLAGDEQFF.

The table lists this clonotype with a count of one. Mismatch with germline at one junction end may stem from a read error. The CDR3 spells CASSPDVGGGSTGTQYF. CDR3 in DNA: TGCGCCAGCAGCCCCGACGTGGGGGGCGGGAGCACAGGTACGCAGTATTTT. This chain connects TRBV5-1 to TRBJ2-3; D may be TRBD2 (7 bases). There are 17 residues in the CDR3. Per germline, CDR1 SGHRS and CDR2 YFSETQ.

A few counts support this clonotype. The chain links TRBV19 to TRBJ1-5; possibly TRBD1 for D (6 bases). The CDR3 consists of 15 residues. V was shortened by 4 bases and J by 0 bases, with 10 bases between the two germline ends. From germline, CDR1 is LNHDA and CDR2 SQIVND (reference sequence). The DNA of the CDR3 is TGTGCCAGTAGTAGGACAGTCTATAGCAATCAGCCCCAGCATTTT. Translated: CASSRTVYSNQPQHF. The whole variable domain, remainder taken from reference TRBV19 and TRBJ1-5, is DGGITQSPKYLFRKEGQNVTLSCEQNLNHDAMYWYRQDPGQGLRLIYYSQIVNDFQKGDIAEGYSVSREKKESFPLTVTSAQKNPTAFYLCASSRTVYSNQPQHFGDGTRLSIL.

V gene TRBV6-5 combines with J gene TRBJ1-1; D might be TRBD1 (6 bases). Trimming pared 11 bases from V and 5 bases from J, leaving 21 bases between. The length of the CDR3 is 14 residues. Per germline, CDR1 MNHEY and CDR2 SVGAGI. The CDR3 DNA sequence: TGTGCCGGCGGTACCGCCCAGGGGAGGACTGAAGCTTTCTTT. Protein sequence: CAGGTAQGRTEAFF.

This clonotype was detected a few times. The J gene is TRBJ2-7, the V gene TRBV11-2; 7 bases align to TRBD2. There are 15 residues in the CDR3. Germline CDR1 reads SGHAT; CDR2 reads FQNNGV. V gave up 0 bases and J gave up 7 bases; unmatched junction bases: 9. The CDR3 nucleotides read TGTGCCAGCAGCTTAGATGAGGGAGGGCGGTATGAGCAGTACTTC. Translated, it gives CASSLDEGGRYEQYF.

About this clonotype itself: One junction end disagrees with the germline gene, perhaps due to a read error. This chain links TRBV5-5 with TRBJ2-3, with 7 bases fitting TRBD2. The CDR3 length is 15 residues. The V gene's germline CDR1 is SGHKS and CDR2 YYEKEE (reference sequence). The CDR3 DNA reads as TGTGCCTGCAGCCGGTGGGGAGGGCGGCCAGATAGGCAGTATTTT. Amino acids: CACSRWGGRPDRQYF.

Turning to this clonotype: One junction end does not reproduce the germline sequence, and a read error may be involved. V gene TRBV14 combines with J gene TRBJ2-1, with 7 nucleotides matching TRBD1. CDR1 SGHDN and CDR2 FVKESK come from the germline V gene. CDR3 length: 13 residues. CDR3 DNA sequence: TGTGCAAGCAGCCAATCCCCAGGGGGAAAGCAGTTCTTC. Its translation: CASSQSPGGKQFF.

Concerning this clonotype itself: Germline is not matched at one junction end, which may reflect a read error. The CDR3 spells CTSRWAAFSYEQYF. The CDR3 DNA is TGTACCAGCCGTTGGGCCGCCTTCTCCTACGAGCAGTACTTC. V gene TRBV6-5 combines with J gene TRBJ2-7; D is unresolved. The CDR3 consists of 14 residues. Germline V gives CDR1 MNHEY, CDR2 SVGAGI.

Concerning this clonotype: Being one base from a much bigger clone, this may be a read error. The rearrangement uses TRBV5-1 and TRBJ1-5; no clear D gene. Trimming pared 7 bases from V and 6 bases from J, leaving 8 bases between. CDR1 and CDR2 from the germline V gene are SGHRS and YFSETQ. The CDR3 runs 11 residues. The CDR3 spells CASGPSQPQHF. CDR3 in DNA: TGCGCCAGCGGCCCCAGTCAGCCCCAGCATTTT.

Regarding this clonotype: Given a much more abundant clone one base away, this may be a read error. The genes are TRBV5-1 and TRBJ1-5; D could derive from TRBD1 or TRBD2 (6 bases each). TRBJ2-3 matches the DNA end more closely, so the J call is doubtful. This CDR3 contains 15 residues. CDR1 and CDR2 from the germline V gene are SGHRS and YFSETQ. CDR3 in amino acids: CASSLGGASNQPQYF. In DNA form, the CDR3 reads TGCGCCAGCAGCTTGGGGGGGGCTAGCAATCAGCCCCAGTATTTT.

This clonotype has only one observation. The conserved phenylalanine or tryptophan normally closing the CDR3 is absent here, so this likely arose from a read error. The rearrangement joins TRBV12-3 or TRBV12-4 to TRBJ2-1; D is undetermined. The CDR3 is 15 amino acids. CDR3 sequence: CTSSSPQQDHNEQFL. As DNA, the CDR3 is TGTACCAGCAGTTCCCCTCAGCAGGACCACAATGAGCAGTTCCTC.

About this clonotype: A read error may explain this, as a much larger clone is one base away. The chain couples TRBV20-1 to TRBJ2-7; 11 bases map to TRBD2. Germline V gene lookup returns CDR1 DFQATT and CDR2 SNEGSKA (reference sequence). This CDR3 has 14 residues. Here the CDR3 reads CRAKKLAGENEQYF. The CDR3 DNA reads TGCAGAGCTAAAAAACTAGCGGGAGAAAACGAGCAGTACTTC.

Comments on this clonotype: The CDR3 does not end in the conserved phenylalanine or tryptophan, so this is likely a read error. This chain joins TRBV6-1 and TRBJ2-7, with TRBD1 matching over 7 bases. V dropped 4 bases and J dropped 7; count of bases not matched to a gene: 10. The CDR3 extends over 14 amino acids. Germline CDR1 reads MNHNS; CDR2 reads SASEGT. The CDR3 nucleotides are TGTGCCAGCAGTGGGGACAGTCTTGCCAATGAGCAGTACCTC. It translates to CASSGDSLANEQYL.

The rearrangement joins TRBV5-4 to TRBJ1-2; maybe TRBD1 (5 bases). The CDR3 runs to 17 residues. The germline CDR1 and CDR2 sequences are SGHNT and YYREEE (reference sequence). V was trimmed by 4 bases and J by 3 bases, leaving 22 bases between them. The CDR3: CASSLGATGKNYYGYTF. The CDR3 coding sequence is TGTGCCAGCAGCCTCGGGGCCACCGGTAAAAATTACTATGGCTACACCTTC.

Turning to this clonotype: Because it lacks the conserved phenylalanine or tryptophan at the end, this CDR3 is likely a read error. The DNA is omitted, as the CDR3 cannot be located on it reliably, and the CDR3 follows TCRdb's listing. The rearrangement uses TRBV11-3 and TRBJ2-3; the table's TRBD2 call for D was not verified on the DNA. The CDR3 is 16 amino acids long, termini counted. Germline CDR1 reads SGHNT; CDR2 reads YENEEA. CDR3 in amino acids: CASSFGLAYSTDTQYL.